A selection of T cell receptor beta chains follows, all from one sample in a study of OX40 agonist ivuxolimab in advanced cancers. Produced via immunoSEQ multiplex PCR; TCRdb's table is partial and in-frame only. The repertoire has about 48,000 clones, about nine tenths of them found once; the top ten carry approximately 6.8%. The sample was CD4+ or CD8+ T cells sorted from blood, taken in a trial of the OX40 agonist ivuxolimab. These receptors were obtained from an adult with an advanced solid tumor such as melanoma, head and neck, liver or kidney cancer. Both conserved end residues are part of each CDR3. The D gene is left open where the match is weak. Clone sizes are given selectively: once, few, many, or a class where the clone is expanded.

J	V	size	D	CDR3	DNA
TRBJ1-5	TRBV6-1	.	.	CASSEADRWGHQPQHF	TGTGCCAGCAGTGAAGCAGACAGGTGGGGGCATCAGCCCCAGCATTTT
TRBJ2-3	TRBV4-1	.	.	CASSQALGGADTQYF	TGCGCCAGCAGCCAAGCCCTGGGGGGGGCGGATACGCAGTATTTT
TRBJ2-5	TRBV21-1	.	.	CASSSVIGRCSYRTQYF	TGTGCCAGCAGCAGTGTGATAGGGCGATGTAGTTATAGGACCCAGTACTTC
TRBJ2-7	TRBV11-2	.	.	CASSLEGARYEQYF	TGTGCCAGCAGCTTAGAAGGGGCTCGATACGAGCAGTACTTC
TRBJ2-3	TRBV4-1	.	.	CASSQEDQGQDTQYF	TGCGCCAGCAGCCAAGAGGATCAGGGCCAAGATACGCAGTATTTT
TRBJ2-2	TRBV15	.	TRBD1	CATSRDYRDRVNTGELFF	TGTGCCACCAGCAGAGATTATCGGGACAGGGTGAACACCGGGGAGCTGTTTTTT
TRBJ2-3	TRBV5-6	.	.	CASSSLQALTDTQYF	TGTGCCAGCAGCTCTTTGCAGGCCCTCACAGATACGCAGTATTTT
TRBJ1-5	TRBV10-3	once	.	CAISEGRNSNQPQHF	TGTGCCATCAGTGAGGGTAGGAATAGCAATCAGCCCCAGCATTTT
TRBJ2-1	TRBV11-1	.	TRBD2	CASSLDDRGGTHEQFF	TGTGCCAGCAGCTTAGATGACCGGGGGGGCACACATGAGCAGTTCTTC
TRBJ1-5	TRBV19	.	.	CASTPGGSYSNQPQHF	TGTGCCAGTACCCCAGGTGGCAGCTATAGCAATCAGCCCCAGCATTTT